The rows below give T cell receptor beta chains drawn from one sample of a study of technical replicates of blood from several donors. The repertoire was sequenced with immunoSEQ multiplex PCR; TCRdb's copy has only in-frame clones and lacks some. The sample holds about 74,000 clones, around 95% seen once. The sequencing sample was made of T cells isolated from PBMCs. Receptors were obtained from a human donor in good health. Both conserved end residues are part of each CDR3. Fields, in order: clone size, V gene, J gene, D gene, CDR3 protein, CDR3 DNA. D genes are given only for firm matches. The size field is filled for only some rows; it gives once, few, many or a size class.

>-|TRBV6-1|TRBJ1-1|TRBD1
CASSLDRGNTEAFF
TGTGCCAGCAGTTTGGACAGGGGGAACACTGAAGCTTTCTTT
>-|TRBV9|TRBJ1-2|-
CASADRGGGYTF
TGTGCCAGCGCGGATCGGGGAGGTGGCTACACCTTC
>-|TRBV6-5|TRBJ1-5|-
CASTQGLGNQPQHF
TGTGCCAGCACTCAGGGTTTAGGCAATCAGCCCCAGCATTTT
>-|TRBV6-1|TRBJ1-1|-
CASSGPKDRRGTEAFF
TGTGCCAGCAGTGGGCCCAAGGACAGAAGGGGCACTGAAGCTTTCTTT
>-|TRBV19|TRBJ2-5|-
CASRLGETQYF
TGTGCCAGTAGGCTAGGAGAGACCCAGTACTTC
>-|TRBV5-4|TRBJ1-3|-
CASSLAPRSGNTIYF
TGTGCCAGCAGCTTGGCCCCCCGCTCTGGAAACACCATATATTTT
>-|TRBV9|TRBJ2-5|-
CASSVGREETQYF
TGTGCCAGCAGCGTAGGACGGGAAGAGACCCAGTACTTC
>-|TRBV2|TRBJ2-7|TRBD2
CASSQAGEQYF
TGTGCCAGCAGCCAAGCGGGGGAGCAGTACTTC
>-|TRBV19|TRBJ1-1|-
CASSIGSVKMNTEAFF
TGTGCCAGTAGTATAGGATCAGTCAAAATGAACACTGAAGCTTTCTTT
>-|TRBV12-2|TRBJ2-3|-
CASRLRTNRSRTDTQYF
TGTGCAAGTCGCTTACGAACTAACCGTTCGAGAACAGATACGCAGTATTTT
>-|TRBV29-1|TRBJ2-7|TRBD2
CSAIPGLDALGEQYF
TGCAGCGCTATTCCGGGACTAGACGCCTTGGGCGAGCAGTACTTC
>-|TRBV29-1|TRBJ1-4|-
CSVLGGSVQEKLFF
TGCAGCGTTCTGGGGGGGAGTGTTCAGGAAAAACTGTTTTTT
>-|TRBV7-8|TRBJ2-7|-
CASSSLRMTGTYEQYF
TGTGCCAGCAGCTCCCTTCGCATGACAGGCACCTACGAGCAGTACTTC
>-|TRBV7-5|TRBJ2-7|-
CVRSLTGGNAYEQYF
TGTGTCAGAAGCTTAACGGGGGGCAACGCCTACGAGCAGTACTTC
>once|TRBV27|TRBJ2-7|-
CASSTGLPYEQYF
TGTGCCAGCAGTACGGGACTCCCCTACGAGCAGTACTTC
>-|TRBV5-1|TRBJ2-7|-
CASTWRTVKVGEGYEQYF
TGCGCCAGCACCTGGAGGACAGTTAAAGTAGGAGAAGGCTACGAGCAGTACTTC
>-|TRBV27|TRBJ2-1|TRBD2
CASSLGPGLAASYNEQFF
TGTGCCAGCAGTTTAGGCCCGGGACTAGCGGCATCCTACAATGAGCAGTTCTTC
>once|TRBV19|TRBJ1-2|TRBD1
CASRGDRSYGYTF
TGTGCCAGTAGGGGGGACAGGAGTTATGGCTACACCTTC
>-|TRBV9|TRBJ1-2|-
CASSAIQGQGTRRGYTF
TGTGCCAGCAGCGCAATCCAGGGGCAGGGAACACGAAGGGGCTACACCTTC
>-|TRBV5-1|TRBJ1-4|-
CASSPAGEKLFF
TGCGCCAGCAGCCCGGCGGGAGAAAAACTGTTTTTT
>-|TRBV11-2|TRBJ2-2|-
CASSLGGAWTGELFF
TGTGCCAGCAGCTTAGGTGGGGCTTGGACCGGGGAGCTGTTTTTT
>-|TRBV15|TRBJ2-1|-
CATSRDDRRAKYNEQFF
TGTGCCACCAGCAGAGATGATCGTCGAGCCAAATACAATGAGCAGTTCTTC
>-|TRBV5-5|TRBJ1-1|-
CASSLMGSTEAFF
TGTGCCAGCAGCTTGATGGGGAGCACTGAAGCTTTCTTT
>once|TRBV27|TRBJ2-1|TRBD2
CASSLSRLLAVYNEQFF
TGTGCCAGCAGTTTATCTAGGCTACTAGCGGTTTACAATGAGCAGTTCTTC
>-|TRBV18|TRBJ2-1|-
CASSPSSSPNEQFF
TGTGCCAGCTCACCATCTAGTAGCCCCAATGAGCAGTTCTTC
>-|TRBV6-5|TRBJ1-3|TRBD1
CASSPNVDRGNTIYF
TGTGCCAGCAGCCCCAATGTGGACAGGGGAAACACCATATATTTT
>-|TRBV11-2|TRBJ2-7|-
CASSLPFGVHEQYF
TGTGCCAGCAGCTTGCCCTTTGGAGTCCACGAGCAGTACTTC
>-|TRBV30|TRBJ1-2|-
CAWKLAQSAGGNYGYTF
TGTGCCTGGAAACTTGCGCAATCCGCGGGGGGGAACTATGGCTACACCTTC
>-|TRBV4-1|TRBJ1-2|TRBD1
CASSQDTRQGRNHGYTF
TGCGCCAGCAGCCAAGACACCCGACAGGGACGGAATCATGGCTACACCTTC
>-|TRBV7-8|TRBJ1-5|-
CASSLPDMGHQPQHF
TGTGCCAGCAGCTTACCCGACATGGGCCATCAGCCCCAGCATTTT
>-|TRBV28|TRBJ1-2|-
CASSLADTEVNYGYTF
TGTGCCAGCAGTTTAGCTGACACCGAAGTTAACTATGGCTACACCTTC
>-|TRBV11-2|TRBJ1-6|-
CASSLVAFRVDNSPLHF
TGTGCCAGCAGCTTAGTTGCGTTCCGGGTCGATAATTCACCCCTCCACTTT
>-|TRBV4-2|TRBJ1-4|TRBD1
CASSQDRSGQGEKLFF
TGTGCCAGCAGCCAAGATAGGTCGGGACAGGGGGAAAAACTGTTTTTT
>-|TRBV30|TRBJ2-7|-
CAWSVGREQYF
TGTGCCTGGAGTGTGGGGAGGGAGCAGTACTTC
>-|TRBV13|TRBJ2-1|TRBD2
CASRSSGGNNEQFF
TGTGCCAGCAGATCTAGCGGGGGAAACAATGAGCAGTTCTTC
>-|TRBV14|TRBJ2-2|-
CASSQKRRGSGELFF
TGTGCCAGCAGCCAAAAGCGAAGGGGCTCCGGGGAGCTGTTTTTT
>-|TRBV2|TRBJ1-4|-
CASSEPSVDNEKLFF
TGTGCCAGCAGTGAACCGTCAGTTGATAATGAAAAACTGTTTTTT
>-|TRBV9|TRBJ2-1|-
CASSVEVGSNNEQFF
TGTGCCAGCAGCGTAGAGGTGGGGAGTAACAATGAGCAGTTCTTC
>-|TRBV7-9|TRBJ2-1|TRBD2
CASSYGGRGGLGQFF
TGTGCCAGCAGCTATGGAGGGCGGGGGGGCCTTGGCCAGTTCTTC
>-|TRBV7-9|TRBJ2-6|-
CASSPAVTVPSGANVLTF
TGTGCCAGCAGCCCCGCCGTGACAGTTCCATCTGGGGCCAACGTCCTGACTTTC
>-|TRBV27|TRBJ1-5|-
CASREIQGRRHQPQHF
TGTGCCAGCAGGGAGATACAGGGAAGGAGGCATCAGCCCCAGCATTTT
>-|TRBV27|TRBJ1-2|TRBD1
CASSPGQGYYGYTF
TGTGCCAGCAGTCCGGGACAGGGTTATTACGGCTACACCTTC
>-|TRBV12-5|TRBJ2-7|TRBD1
CASGLVWDREKGSSYEQYF
TGTGCTAGTGGTTTGGTGTGGGACAGGGAAAAGGGGAGCTCCTACGAGCAGTACTTC
>once|TRBV14|TRBJ1-1|-
CASSLQGNTEAFF
TGTGCCAGCAGCTTACAGGGCAACACTGAAGCTTTCTTT
>few|TRBV7-9|TRBJ1-1|TRBD1
CASSPVQGNEAFF
TGTGCCAGCAGCCCCGTACAGGGGAATGAAGCTTTCTTT
>-|TRBV6-1|TRBJ1-1|TRBD1
CASRRTGAMFGAFF
TGTGCCAGCAGGAGGACAGGAGCCATGTTCGGAGCTTTCTTT
>-|TRBV5-6|TRBJ2-1|TRBD2
CASSSSWRTSGNEQFF
TGTGCCAGCAGCTCTAGTTGGCGGACTAGCGGCAATGAGCAGTTCTTC
>-|TRBV9|TRBJ2-2|TRBD2
CASSDQLAYTGELFF
TGTGCCAGCAGCGATCAACTAGCGTACACCGGGGAGCTGTTTTTT
>-|TRBV7-9|TRBJ1-2|-
CASSLRQDPSYGYTF
TGTGCCAGCAGCCTTAGACAGGATCCCTCCTATGGCTACACCTTC
>-|TRBV5-1|TRBJ2-7|TRBD1
CASSLTRDRVVWEQYF
TGCGCCAGCAGCCTGACTAGGGACAGGGTGGTTTGGGAGCAGTACTTC
>few|TRBV30|TRBJ1-4|TRBD1
CAWRGTGEKLFF
TGTGCCTGGAGGGGGACAGGCGAAAAACTGTTTTTT